These 27 T cell receptor beta chains share one sample of origin, sequenced in a study of blood T cell repertoires in COVID-19. Generated by immunoSEQ multiplex PCR, the TCRdb table keeps only in-frame clones and is missing some. The sample consists of roughly 80,000 clones, roughly four fifths of them appearing once. Specimen: peripheral blood. The receptors were sampled from an older man with acute or convalescent COVID-19.

This clone was counted only a few times. The rearrangement joins TRBV5-1 to TRBJ2-7, with 7 bases aligning to TRBD2. The germline CDR1 and CDR2 sequences are SGHRS and YFSETQ. J gave up 9 bases and V 5 bases, and 11 bases lay outside the gene matches. The CDR3 consists of 13 residues. CDR3: CASRGTSGLGQYF. CDR3 nucleotides: TGCGCCAGCAGGGGGACCAGCGGACTAGGGCAGTACTTC.

This clone was counted only a few times. This chain uses TRBV28 with TRBJ1-6; 8 positions match TRBD1. Trimming removed 2 bases from V and 9 bases from J; junction bases left unmatched: 6. CDR3 length: 15 residues. Germline CDR1 reads MDHEN; CDR2 reads SYDVKM. CDR3 DNA sequence: TGTGCCAGCAGTTTAAGCGGACAGGGTACTTCACCCCTCCACTTT. Protein sequence: CASSLSGQGTSPLHF.

The chain couples TRBV2 to TRBJ1-5; 9 bases match TRBD1. Germline loops: CDR1 SNHLY, CDR2 FYNNEI. The CDR3 consists of 16 residues. The ends lost 7 bases at V and 5 bases at J; junction bases unmatched: 12. The CDR3 sequence: CASTSSRDREYQPQHF. The CDR3, as DNA: TGTGCCAGCACCAGCAGTAGGGACAGGGAATATCAGCCCCAGCATTTT.

This chain joins TRBV19 and TRBJ1-4; 7 bases match TRBD1. Germline V lookup: CDR1 LNHDA, CDR2 SQIVND (reference sequence). The CDR3 is 14 residues long. V was clipped by 5 bases and J by 6 bases; unmatched bases: 6. The CDR3 reads CASSDGDRDEKLFF. CDR3 DNA sequence: TGTGCCAGTAGTGACGGAGACAGGGATGAAAAACTGTTTTTT.

V is TRBV21-1 and J is TRBJ2-1; the table's D gene call, TRBD1, was not cross checked with the DNA. TRBV21-1 is annotated as a pseudogene. This CDR3 is 18 amino acids long. This CDR3 reads CASSKETLGDRVSNEQFF. Written as DNA, the CDR3 is TGTGCCAGCAGCAAAGAGACTTTAGGGGACAGGGTTAGCAATGAGCAGTTCTTC.

This clone was recorded once. The CDR3 DNA sequence: TGTGCCACCCAAGCGGACAGGGACAAAAACATTCAGTACTTC. Residues: CATQADRDKNIQYF. This chain links TRBV19 with TRBJ2-4; 8 bases are a match to TRBD1. V lost 10 bases, J lost 3 bases, and 8 bases stayed unmatched. CDR1 and CDR2 from the germline V gene are LNHDA and SQIVND (reference sequence). This CDR3 contains 14 residues. Looking up the rest from reference TRBV19 and TRBJ2-4 gives the full variable domain: DGGITQSPKYLFRKEGQNVTLSCEQNLNHDAMYWYRQDPGQGLRLIYYSQIVNDFQKGDIAEGYSVSREKKESFPLTVTSAQKNPTAFYLCATQADRDKNIQYFGAGTRLSVL.

The rearrangement uses TRBV6-2 or TRBV6-3 and TRBJ2-7, with a weak D call TRBD1 (5 bases). V lost 7 bases and J 5 bases, leaving 18 bases between the germline ends. CDR1 and CDR2 from the germline V gene are MNHEY and SVGEGT. The CDR3 runs to 14 residues. CDR3 loop: CASIPSLGAHEQYF. As DNA, the CDR3 is TGTGCCAGCATCCCATCGTTAGGGGCCCACGAGCAGTACTTC.

The rearrangement uses TRBV11-2 and TRBJ2-7; 10 positions agree with TRBD1. This CDR3 spans 15 amino acids. Germline V CDR1 and CDR2: SGHAT, FQNNGV. Losses at the gene ends were 5 bases for V and 0 bases for J; bases not matched to a gene: 4. CDR3 nucleotide sequence: TGTGCCAGCAGCAGGGACAGGGGAAGCTCCTACGAGCAGTACTTC. It encodes CASSRDRGSSYEQYF.

V and J are TRBV5-8 and TRBJ1-1, with unresolved D. V gave up 2 bases and J gave up 0 bases, with 5 bases separating them. CDR3 size: 13 residues. Germline-derived CDR1 and CDR2 are SGHTS and YDEGEE. The DNA for the CDR3 is TGTGCCAGCAGCTTACAGATGAACACTGAAGCTTTCTTT. This gives the protein CASSLQMNTEAFF.

The CDR3 spells CASSYSQQYNEQFF. The CDR3 bases are TGTGCCAGCAGTTACTCCCAACAGTACAATGAGCAGTTCTTC. The chain combines TRBV6-5 with TRBJ2-1; D not resolved. CDR1 MNHEY and CDR2 SVGAGI come from the germline V gene. CDR3 length: 14 residues. V was pared by 0 bases and J by 4 bases, with 7 bases between.

This clone was counted a few times. The genes are TRBV27 and TRBJ1-5; no clear D. V lost 3 bases and J lost 5, with 11 bases in between. This CDR3 has 14 residues. Per the germline V gene, CDR1 is MNHEY and CDR2 is SMNVEV (reference sequence). The CDR3 spells CASSLSRGDQPQHF. The CDR3 DNA reads as TGTGCCAGCAGTTTGAGTCGGGGTGATCAGCCCCAGCATTTT.

The V call is TRBV5-6, the J call TRBJ1-3; no firm D call. Trimming stripped 2 bases from V and 4 bases from J, with 10 bases between. Looked up from germline, CDR1 is SGHDT and CDR2 is YYEEEE. The CDR3 consists of 14 residues. CDR3 in DNA: TGTGCCAGCAGCTTTTTCGCCGCGGGAAACACCATATATTTT. Translated: CASSFFAAGNTIYF.

This clone was counted between two and nine times. The chain combines TRBV5-1 with TRBJ1-2, with 8 bases matching TRBD1. After removal of 0 bases from V and 3 bases from J, the junction contained 4 bases not matched to a gene. The CDR3 has 15 residues. The germline V gene has CDR1 SGHRS and CDR2 YFSETQ. The CDR3 bases are TGCGCCAGCAGCTTGGGGCCAGGGGGCGACTATGGCTACACCTTC. Translation gives CASSLGPGGDYGYTF.

Written as DNA, the CDR3 is TGTGCCAGTGGGTCTACGAACGACGGGGTAGGGCATGAGCAGTTCTTC. This sequence encodes CASGSTNDGVGHEQFF. J is TRBJ2-1 and V is TRBV19, with a possible D match to TRBD2 (5 bases). This CDR3 is 16 amino acids long. The germline V gene has CDR1 LNHDA and CDR2 SQIVND (reference sequence). Trimming cost V 8 bases and J 8 bases, with 25 bases left between them.

This chain connects TRBV11-2 to TRBJ1-2; 8 positions match TRBD1. This CDR3 is built from 14 residues. The germline gives CDR1 SGHAT, CDR2 FQNNGV. The V segment lost 3 bases and the J segment 8 bases; nucleotides outside the gene matches: 8. Here the CDR3 reads CASSFYQGAQGYTF. DNA of the CDR3: TGTGCCAGCAGCTTTTACCAGGGGGCGCAAGGCTACACCTTC. Based on the CDR3 plus reference TRBV11-2 and TRBJ1-2, the full variable domain is EAGVAQSPRYKIIEKRQSVAFWCNPISGHATLYWYQQILGQGPKLLIQFQNNGVVDDSQLPKDRFSAERLKGVDSTLKIQPAKLEDSAVYLCASSFYQGAQGYTFGSGTRLTVV.

The chain links TRBV10-2 to TRBJ2-7; tentatively, D is TRBD2 (5 bases). Trimming cost V 2 bases and J 3 bases, with 8 bases left between them. Germline values: CDR1 WSHSY, CDR2 SAAADI. This CDR3 region has 13 residues. CDR3 protein: CASSEEGIYEQYF. CDR3 DNA sequence: TGCGCCAGCAGTGAGGAGGGAATCTACGAGCAGTACTTC.

The chain recombines TRBV3-1 (or the pseudogene TRBV3-2) with TRBJ2-2, with TRBD2 as a possible D gene (6 bases). The CDR3 is made up of 14 amino acids. Trimming left V 5 bases short and J 4 bases short, with 11 bases between. Germline V CDR1 and CDR2: LGHDT, YNNKEL (reference sequence). This CDR3 reads CASSSGEVTGELFF. The CDR3 nucleotides read TGTGCCAGCAGCTCGGGGGAGGTCACCGGGGAGCTGTTTTTT.

The genes are TRBV5-6 and TRBJ2-3, with D tentatively TRBD1 (6 bases). Per germline, CDR1 SGHDT and CDR2 YYEEEE. Trimming stripped 7 bases from V and 4 bases from J, with 19 bases between. CDR3 length: 15 amino acids. Here the CDR3 reads CASSNRGSGADTQYF. CDR3 sequence (DNA): TGTGCCAGCTCGAATAGGGGGAGCGGCGCAGATACGCAGTATTTT.

This sequence joins TRBV19 and TRBJ2-3, with D perhaps matching TRBD2 (6 bases). The CDR3 is 13 residues long. Trimming cost V 4 bases and J 3 bases, with 8 bases left between them. CDR1 LNHDA and CDR2 SQIVND come from the germline V gene (reference sequence). In DNA form, the CDR3 reads TGTGCCAGTAGTACAGGAGGGACAGATACGCAGTATTTT. This encodes CASSTGGTDTQYF.

The chain links TRBV9 to TRBJ1-2, with 7 bases matching TRBD1. The CDR3 runs to 16 residues. V lost 4 bases to trimming and J lost 0 bases; unmatched junction nucleotides: 9. From germline, CDR1 is SGDLS and CDR2 YYNGEE. The CDR3 nucleotides are TGTGCCAGCAGCACCCGACTCAGGGGGGCTAACTATGGCTACACCTTC. This sequence encodes CASSTRLRGANYGYTF.

V and J are TRBV4-1 and TRBJ2-7, with D perhaps matching TRBD2 (6 bases). The CDR3 runs 14 residues. V was pared by 3 bases and J by 0 bases, with 9 bases between. Germline CDR1 MGHRA, CDR2 YSYEKL. The CDR3 DNA sequence: TGCGCCAGCAGCCAGAACGGGGGCTCCTACGAGCAGTACTTC. This gives the protein CASSQNGGSYEQYF.

The chain recombines TRBV24-1 with TRBJ2-2, with D possibly being TRBD1 (5 bases). Trimming removed 9 bases at V and 2 bases at J, with 9 bases between. From germline, CDR1 is KGHDR and CDR2 SFDVKD. The CDR3 totals 13 residues. Written as DNA, the CDR3 is TGTGCCACCGGGGCGGAAAACACCGGGGAGCTGTTTTTT. This translates into CATGAENTGELFF.

The chain carries TRBV11-2 and TRBJ2-7; D is ambiguous. Deletions cut 6 bases from V and 3 bases from J, with 18 bases between. Germline CDR1 and CDR2: SGHAT and FQNNGV. The CDR3 extends over 15 amino acids. In DNA, the CDR3 is TGTGCCAGCAGAAATAACAGCATCAACCGCTACGAGCAGTACTTC. Amino acids: CASRNNSINRYEQYF.

The chain employs TRBV5-4 and TRBJ1-1; 8 nucleotides match TRBD1. The CDR3 contains 15 residues. Germline V gene data show CDR1 as SGHNT and CDR2 as YYREEE (reference sequence). With V trimmed by 0 bases and J by 5 bases, 6 bases remained unmatched. CDR3 protein: CASSLAPGGGTEAFF. The CDR3 nucleotides are TGTGCCAGCAGCTTGGCCCCAGGGGGCGGAACTGAAGCTTTCTTT.

The chain carries TRBV18 and TRBJ1-2, with D possibly matching TRBD1 (5 bases). V gave up 5 bases and J gave up 7 bases, with 26 bases separating them. The V gene's germline CDR1 is KGHSH and CDR2 LQKENI. The CDR3 has 17 residues. CDR3 in DNA: TGTGCCAGCTCAACTGCCGGGACGGGACTCGTAGTTCCTGGCTACACCTTC. It specifies CASSTAGTGLVVPGYTF.

The genes are TRBV6-2 or TRBV6-3 and TRBJ2-7; possibly TRBD1 for D (5 bases). The CDR3 length is 17 residues. CDR1 and CDR2 from the germline V gene are MNHEY and SVGEGT. The germline V and J ends were trimmed by 0 bases and 2 bases, with 17 bases remaining between them. The CDR3: CASSYSHPGAYTYEQYF. The CDR3 DNA follows: TGTGCCAGCAGTTACTCACACCCTGGGGCGTACACCTACGAGCAGTACTTC.

The chain uses TRBV5-1 and TRBJ1-1, with 10 bases matching TRBD1. CDR3 length equals 16 residues. CDR1 and CDR2 (germline): SGHRS, YFSETQ. The junction had 16 bases not matched to a gene; V was cut back by 3 bases and J by 11 bases. The CDR3 here is CASSSQTGTGDPGAFF. The CDR3 DNA reads as TGCGCCAGCAGCTCACAAACCGGGACAGGGGACCCAGGGGCTTTCTTT. The whole variable domain, remainder taken from reference TRBV5-1 and TRBJ1-1, is KAGVTQTPRYLIKTRGQQVTLSCSPISGHRSVSWYQQTPGQGLQFLFEYFSETQRNKGNFPGRFSGRQFSNSRSEMNVSTLELGDSALYLCASSSQTGTGDPGAFFGQGTRLTVV.